A selection of T cell receptor beta chains follows, all from one sample in a study of blood T cell repertoires in COVID-19. Assay used: immunoSEQ multiplex PCR; TCRdb lists only in-frame clones, some missing. Of around 170,000 clones listed, 80% to 90% are singletons. Sequenced input: peripheral blood. The receptors here all came from a woman of 80 years or more with COVID-19, enrolled during active disease. Each CDR3 is given with its conserved first and last residue. Each record gives: CDR3 protein, CDR3 DNA, CDR3 length, clone size, D gene, V gene, J gene. A D gene is named only where the DNA matches it firmly. Part of the rows lack a size; the others show once, few, many or a class for expanded clones.

CASSIDLRGMDYGYTF	TGTGCCAGTAGTATAGACCTCAGGGGTATGGACTATGGCTACACCTTC	16	-	-	TRBV19	TRBJ1-2
CASSFWGREGYTF	TGTGCCAGCAGCTTCTGGGGGCGCGAGGGCTACACCTTC	13	-	-	TRBV5-6	TRBJ1-2
CASRTLPANYGYTF	TGTGCCAGCAGAACCTTGCCAGCTAACTATGGCTACACCTTC	14	-	-	TRBV5-5	TRBJ1-2
CAIRRTSGGFEGELFF	TGTGCCATCAGGAGAACTAGCGGGGGGTTCGAAGGGGAGCTGTTTTTT	16	once	TRBD2	TRBV10-3	TRBJ2-2
CASSWTGGNEQFF	TGTGCCAGCAGCTGGACAGGGGGGAATGAGCAGTTCTTC	13	-	TRBD1	TRBV5-6	TRBJ2-1
CASRRQGAWAYEQYF	TGTGCCAGCAGGCGACAGGGGGCCTGGGCCTACGAGCAGTACTTC	15	few	TRBD1	TRBV6-5	TRBJ2-7
CSVELLGSGTYEQYF	TGCAGCGTTGAACTCCTCGGAAGCGGGACCTACGAGCAGTACTTC	15	-	TRBD2	TRBV29-1	TRBJ2-7
CASSQERTSGETQYF	TGTGCCAGCAGCCAAGAACGGACTAGCGGGGAGACCCAGTACTTC	15	-	TRBD2	TRBV3-1/TRBV3-2	TRBJ2-5
CASSEYKTGLGANEQFF	TGTGCCAGCAGTGAATATAAAACTGGACTAGGGGCAAATGAGCAGTTCTTC	17	-	TRBD2	TRBV25-1	TRBJ2-1
CASSVTFQPYEQYF	TGTGCCAGCAGCGTGACATTCCAACCCTACGAGCAGTACTTC	14	-	-	TRBV9	TRBJ2-7
CASSLAGGPDYEQFF	TGTGCCAGCAGCTTAGCGGGAGGGCCGGATTATGAGCAGTTCTTC	15	once	TRBD2	TRBV5-6	TRBJ2-1
CASSPGSREQYF	TGTGCCAGCAGCCCGGGTAGTCGGGAGCAGTACTTC	12	-	-	TRBV5-6	TRBJ2-7
CASSPYADSGTGGFYEQYF	TGTGCCAGCAGTCCCTACGCCGATTCCGGGACAGGGGGATTCTACGAGCAGTACTTC	19	-	TRBD1	TRBV28	TRBJ2-7
CASSDSPTGYGYTF	TGTGCCAGCAGCGATTCCCCGACAGGGTATGGCTACACCTTC	14	-	TRBD1	TRBV2	TRBJ1-2
CASSLLAGGFNEQYF	TGTGCCAGCAGCCTACTAGCGGGAGGGTTTAACGAGCAGTACTTC	15	-	TRBD2	TRBV11-2	TRBJ2-7
CASSPRGNQPQHF	TGTGCCAGTAGTCCCAGGGGCAATCAGCCCCAGCATTTT	13	once	-	TRBV19	TRBJ1-5
CASRDGTGPNQYF	TGTGCCAGCAGGGACGGGACAGGGCCTAACCAGTACTTC	13	-	TRBD1	TRBV5-4	TRBJ2-5
CASSQDGGGNTEAFF	TGCGCCAGCAGCCAAGATGGAGGAGGAAACACTGAAGCTTTCTTT	15	-	-	TRBV4-3	TRBJ1-1
CASSQGAASGYEQYF	TGTGCCAGCAGCCAAGGCGCAGCTAGCGGATACGAGCAGTACTTC	15	once	TRBD2	TRBV3-1/TRBV3-2	TRBJ2-7
CASSRNREETQYF	TGTGCCAGCAGCCGGAACAGGGAGGAGACCCAGTACTTC	13	-	-	TRBV2	TRBJ2-5
CASSPGTSGRDEQYF	TGCGCCAGCAGCCCCGGGACTAGCGGGAGGGACGAGCAGTACTTC	15	-	TRBD2	TRBV5-1	TRBJ2-7
CASSSQGDNQPQHF	TGTGCCAGCAGCTCCCAGGGGGACAATCAGCCCCAGCATTTT	14	-	TRBD1	TRBV7-9	TRBJ1-5
CASSPPRQGGYGYTF	TGTGCCAGTAGTCCCCCCCGACAGGGCGGCTATGGCTACACCTTC	15	-	TRBD1	TRBV19	TRBJ1-2
CASSRTGGFGYTF	TGTGCCAGCAGCCGGACAGGGGGATTTGGCTACACCTTC	13	-	TRBD1	TRBV6-6	TRBJ1-2
CASTEQGIPDTQYF	TGCGCCAGCACCGAACAGGGAATCCCAGATACGCAGTATTTT	14	-	-	TRBV5-1	TRBJ2-3
CAWSSGSYNSPLHF	TGTGCCTGGAGCAGCGGCTCCTATAATTCACCCCTCCACTTT	14	-	-	TRBV30	TRBJ1-6
CAISESTGVRLGEQFF	TGTGCCATCAGTGAGTCTACGGGAGTCAGGTTGGGTGAGCAGTTCTTC	16	few	-	TRBV10-3	TRBJ2-1
CASSLGQGPGYGYTF	TGTGCCAGCAGCTTAGGACAGGGGCCTGGCTATGGCTACACCTTC	15	-	TRBD1	TRBV7-8	TRBJ1-2
CASSPGTSGRAGEQFF	TGCGCCAGCAGCCCAGGGACTAGCGGGAGGGCCGGTGAGCAGTTCTTC	16	-	TRBD2	TRBV5-1	TRBJ2-1
CASSGSGTAYNSPLHF	TGTGCCAGCAGCGGGTCCGGGACAGCCTATAATTCACCCCTCCACTTT	16	-	TRBD1	TRBV11-3	TRBJ1-6
CASSPAGSNYGYTF	TGTGCCAGCAGCCCCGCGGGCAGTAACTATGGCTACACCTTC	14	-	-	TRBV9	TRBJ1-2
CASIRDRGQPGELFF	TGTGCCAGCATCAGGGACAGGGGGCAGCCCGGGGAGCTGTTTTTT	15	few	TRBD1	TRBV2	TRBJ2-2
CASSVKGGTDTQYF	TGTGCCAGCAGCGTAAAGGGGGGCACAGATACGCAGTATTTT	14	-	-	TRBV9	TRBJ2-3
CASSRTSRTGELFF	TGTGCCAGCAGTCGGACTAGCCGCACCGGGGAGCTGTTTTTT	14	-	TRBD2	TRBV28	TRBJ2-2
CASRRQGSSNEQFF	TGTGCCAGCAGGAGACAGGGGTCTTCTAATGAGCAGTTCTTC	14	-	TRBD1	TRBV27	TRBJ2-1
CSASTRTGGDTEAFF	TGCAGTGCTAGTACTCGGACAGGGGGGGACACTGAAGCTTTCTTT	15	once	TRBD1	TRBV20-1	TRBJ1-1
CATSDPRTGVYQETQYF	TGTGCCACCAGTGATCCCCGGACAGGGGTTTACCAAGAGACCCAGTACTTC	17	-	TRBD1	TRBV24-1	TRBJ2-5
CASSSGLPYNEQFF	TGTGCCAGCAGCTCGGGACTTCCCTACAATGAGCAGTTCTTC	14	-	-	TRBV7-3	TRBJ2-1
CASSLGDRAYEQYF	TGCGCCAGCAGCCTAGGGGACAGGGCCTACGAGCAGTACTTC	14	-	TRBD1	TRBV5-1	TRBJ2-7
CASSYSTRTGDNQPQHF	TGTGCCAGCAGTTACTCGACTAGGACAGGGGATAATCAGCCCCAGCATTTT	17	once	TRBD1	TRBV6-2/TRBV6-3	TRBJ1-5
CASRIGQAYYEQYF	TGTGCCAGCCGCATAGGACAGGCGTACTACGAGCAGTACTTC	14	-	TRBD1	TRBV27	TRBJ2-7
CASSLRTSGKEAGELFF	TGTGCCAGCAGCTTAAGGACTAGCGGGAAGGAGGCCGGGGAGCTGTTTTTT	17	-	TRBD2	TRBV7-8	TRBJ2-2
CASSESQWGTGRNEQYF	TGTGCCAGCAGTGAATCCCAATGGGGGACAGGGCGGAACGAGCAGTACTTC	17	-	TRBD1	TRBV25-1	TRBJ2-7
CASSKRQGYNEQFF	TGTGCCAGCAGCAAGAGACAGGGTTACAATGAGCAGTTCTTC	14	-	-	TRBV21-1	TRBJ2-1
CASSLRGGQETQYF	TGTGCCAGCAGCCTTCGAGGGGGCCAAGAGACCCAGTACTTC	14	-	-	TRBV5-5	TRBJ2-5
CASSLVGRGETEAFF	TGTGCCAGCAGCTTAGTAGGCAGGGGGGAAACTGAAGCTTTCTTT	15	-	TRBD1	TRBV7-9	TRBJ1-1
CATSRGHQAVAFF	TGTGCCACCAGTAGGGGCCATCAGGCGGTAGCTTTCTTT	13	-	-	TRBV15	TRBJ1-1
CASQIGGAYEQYF	TGTGCCAGCCAAATAGGGGGGGCCTACGAGCAGTACTTC	13	-	-	TRBV6-5	TRBJ2-7
CAISESSGTDTQYF	TGTGCCATCAGTGAGAGTAGCGGGACGGATACGCAGTATTTT	14	-	TRBD2	TRBV10-3	TRBJ2-3
CASSVRDRGLNQPQHF	TGTGCCAGTAGTGTCCGGGACAGGGGTCTGAATCAGCCCCAGCATTTT	16	-	TRBD1	TRBV19	TRBJ1-5
CASSQDWNTEAFF	TGTGCCAGCAGCCAAGACTGGAACACTGAAGCTTTCTTT	13	few	-	TRBV16	TRBJ1-1
CASSQSQSGGNEKLFF	TGTGCCAGCAGCCAATCCCAGTCAGGGGGGAATGAAAAACTGTTTTTT	16	-	TRBD1	TRBV4-2	TRBJ1-4
CASSLKGDSPLHF	TGTGCCAGCAGCTTAAAAGGGGATTCACCCCTCCACTTT	13	-	-	TRBV7-2	TRBJ1-6
CASSLGAEAWETQYF	TGTGCCAGCAGCTTAGGGGCGGAGGCGTGGGAGACCCAGTACTTC	15	-	-	TRBV11-2	TRBJ2-5
CAWRADRSSNYGYTF	TGTGCCTGGAGAGCAGACAGGTCCTCTAACTATGGCTACACCTTC	15	-	-	TRBV30	TRBJ1-2
CASSQDWTGMGQGHEKLFF	TGTGCCAGCAGCCAAGATTGGACGGGTATGGGACAGGGCCATGAAAAACTGTTTTTT	19	-	TRBD1	TRBV4-2	TRBJ1-4
CASSVNREEGYTF	TGTGCCAGCAGCGTTAACAGGGAAGAGGGCTACACCTTC	13	-	-	TRBV14	TRBJ1-2